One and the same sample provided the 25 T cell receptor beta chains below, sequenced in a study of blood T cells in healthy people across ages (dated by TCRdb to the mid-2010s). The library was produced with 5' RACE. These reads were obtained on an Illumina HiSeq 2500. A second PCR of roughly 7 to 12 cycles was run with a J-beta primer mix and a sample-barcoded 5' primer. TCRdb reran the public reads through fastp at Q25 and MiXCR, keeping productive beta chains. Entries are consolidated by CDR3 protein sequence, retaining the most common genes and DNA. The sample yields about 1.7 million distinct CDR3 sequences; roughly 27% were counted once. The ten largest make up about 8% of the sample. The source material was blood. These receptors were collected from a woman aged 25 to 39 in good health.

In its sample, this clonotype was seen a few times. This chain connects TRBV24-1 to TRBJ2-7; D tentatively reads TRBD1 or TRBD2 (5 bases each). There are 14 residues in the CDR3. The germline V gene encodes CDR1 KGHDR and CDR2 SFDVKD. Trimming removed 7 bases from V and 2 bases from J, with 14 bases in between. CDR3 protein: CATREAQGTYEQYF. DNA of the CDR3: TGTGCCACCAGGGAGGCCCAGGGAACCTACGAGCAGTACTTC.

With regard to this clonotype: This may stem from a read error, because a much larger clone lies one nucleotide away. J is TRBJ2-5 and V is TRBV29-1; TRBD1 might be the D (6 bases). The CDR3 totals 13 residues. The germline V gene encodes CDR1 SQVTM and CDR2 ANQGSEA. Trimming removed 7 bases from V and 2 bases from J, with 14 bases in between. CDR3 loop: CSAGRDNQETQYF. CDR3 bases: TGCAGCGCTGGACGGGACAATCAAGAGACCCAGTACTTC. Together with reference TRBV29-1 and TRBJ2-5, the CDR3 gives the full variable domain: SAVISQKPSRDICQRGTSLTIQCQVDSQVTMMFWYRQQPGQSLTLIATANQGSEATYESGFVIDKFPISRPNLTFSTLTVSNMSPEDSSIYLCSAGRDNQETQYFGPGTRLLVL.

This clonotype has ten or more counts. CDR3 sequence (DNA): TGCGCCAGCAGCCAAGATAAGACACCCGTCACTGAAGCTTTCTTT. Protein sequence: CASSQDKTPVTEAFF. This chain uses TRBV4-3 with TRBJ1-1; D is unclear. The CDR3 covers 15 residues. CDR1 and CDR2 from the germline V gene are LGHNA and YSLEER. Trimming stripped 0 bases from V and 4 bases from J, with 12 bases between.

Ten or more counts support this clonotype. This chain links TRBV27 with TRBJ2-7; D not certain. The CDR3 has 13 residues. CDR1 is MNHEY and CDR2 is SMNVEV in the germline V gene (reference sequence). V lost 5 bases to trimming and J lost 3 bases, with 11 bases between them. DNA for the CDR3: TGTGCCAGCAGTCGGCAGCCAAACTACGAGCAGTACTTC. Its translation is CASSRQPNYEQYF.

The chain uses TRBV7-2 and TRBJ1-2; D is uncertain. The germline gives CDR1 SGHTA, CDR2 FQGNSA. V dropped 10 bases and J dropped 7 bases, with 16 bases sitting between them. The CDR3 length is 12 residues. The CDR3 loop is CATPKLAVGYTF. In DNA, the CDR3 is TGTGCCACTCCGAAGTTGGCAGTTGGCTACACCTTC.

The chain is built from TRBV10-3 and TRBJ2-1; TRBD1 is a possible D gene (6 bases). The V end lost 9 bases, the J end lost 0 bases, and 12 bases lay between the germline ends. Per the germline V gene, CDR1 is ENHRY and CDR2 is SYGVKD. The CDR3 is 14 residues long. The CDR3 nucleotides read TGTGCCATTAGGGACACCACCTCCTACAATGAGCAGTTCTTC. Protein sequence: CAIRDTTSYNEQFF.

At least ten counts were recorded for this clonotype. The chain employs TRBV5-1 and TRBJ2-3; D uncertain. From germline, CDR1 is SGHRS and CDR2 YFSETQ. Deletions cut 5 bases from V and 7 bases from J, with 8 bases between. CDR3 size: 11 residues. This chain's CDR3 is CASSSGYTQYF. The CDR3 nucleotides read TGCGCCAGCAGTTCCGGGTATACGCAGTATTTT.

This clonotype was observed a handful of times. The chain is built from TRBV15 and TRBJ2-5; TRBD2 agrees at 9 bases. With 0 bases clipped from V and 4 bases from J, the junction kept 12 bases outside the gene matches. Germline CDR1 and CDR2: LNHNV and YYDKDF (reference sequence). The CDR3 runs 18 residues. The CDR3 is CATSRDSVGGGVRETQYF. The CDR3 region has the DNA TGTGCCACCAGCAGAGATTCGGTTGGCGGGGGGGTTCGAGAGACCCAGTACTTC. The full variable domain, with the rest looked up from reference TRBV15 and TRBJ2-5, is DAMVIQNPRYQVTQFGKPVTLSCSQTLNHNVMYWYQQKSSQAPKLLFHYYDKDFNNEADTPDNFQSRRPNTSFCFLDIRSPGLGDTAMYLCATSRDSVGGGVRETQYFGPGTRLLVL.

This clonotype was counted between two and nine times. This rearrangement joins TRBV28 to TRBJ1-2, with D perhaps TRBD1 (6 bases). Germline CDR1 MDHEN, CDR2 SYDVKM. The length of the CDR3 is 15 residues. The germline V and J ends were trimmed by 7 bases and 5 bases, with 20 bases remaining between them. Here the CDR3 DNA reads TGTGCCAGCACCGACCCCAGGGGAAGAATATATGGCTACACCTTC. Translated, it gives CASTDPRGRIYGYTF.

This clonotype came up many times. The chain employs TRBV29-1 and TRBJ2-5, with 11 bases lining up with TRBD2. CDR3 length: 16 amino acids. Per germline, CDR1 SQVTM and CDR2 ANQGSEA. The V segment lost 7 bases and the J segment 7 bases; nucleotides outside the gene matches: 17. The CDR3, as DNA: TGCAGCGCCGCGACACTAGCGGGAGTTCGAGTTGGGACCCAGTACTTC. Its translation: CSAATLAGVRVGTQYF.

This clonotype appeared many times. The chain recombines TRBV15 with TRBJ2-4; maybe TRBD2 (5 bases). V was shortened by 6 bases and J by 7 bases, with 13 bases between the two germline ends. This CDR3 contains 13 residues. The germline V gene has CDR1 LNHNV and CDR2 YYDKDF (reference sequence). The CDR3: CATREVRANIQYF. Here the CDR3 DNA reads TGTGCCACCAGGGAGGTTCGGGCCAACATTCAGTACTTC.

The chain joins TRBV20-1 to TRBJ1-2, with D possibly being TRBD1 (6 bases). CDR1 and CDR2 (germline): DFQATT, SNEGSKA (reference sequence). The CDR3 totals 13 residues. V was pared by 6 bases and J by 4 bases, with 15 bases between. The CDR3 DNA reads TGCAGTGCCAGGAGGGGGGAACCCTATGGCTACACCTTC. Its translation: CSARRGEPYGYTF.

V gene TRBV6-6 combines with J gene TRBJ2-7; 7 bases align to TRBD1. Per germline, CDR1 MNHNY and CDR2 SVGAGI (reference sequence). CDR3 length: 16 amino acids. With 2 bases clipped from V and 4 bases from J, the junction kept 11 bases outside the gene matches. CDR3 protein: CASSYLLPGQSYEQYF. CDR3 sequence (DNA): TGTGCCAGCAGTTACCTCCTGCCGGGACAGTCTTACGAGCAGTACTTC.

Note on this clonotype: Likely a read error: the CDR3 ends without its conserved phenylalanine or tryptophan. This chain's CDR3 is CASSFYGGSTEAFL. The CDR3 bases are TGTGCCAGCAGTTTCTATGGGGGGAGCACTGAAGCTTTCTTG. The rearrangement uses TRBV12-3 or TRBV12-4 and TRBJ1-1; D is perhaps TRBD1 (5 bases). The CDR3 loop spans 14 amino acids. V lost 3 bases to trimming and J lost 4 bases, with 12 bases between them.

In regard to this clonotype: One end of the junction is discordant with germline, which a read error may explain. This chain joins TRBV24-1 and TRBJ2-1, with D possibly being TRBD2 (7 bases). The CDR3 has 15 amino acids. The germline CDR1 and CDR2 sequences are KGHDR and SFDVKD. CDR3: CTTSAGATGSNEQFF. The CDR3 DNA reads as TGTACCACCAGTGCGGGGGCGACGGGGAGCAATGAGCAGTTCTTC.

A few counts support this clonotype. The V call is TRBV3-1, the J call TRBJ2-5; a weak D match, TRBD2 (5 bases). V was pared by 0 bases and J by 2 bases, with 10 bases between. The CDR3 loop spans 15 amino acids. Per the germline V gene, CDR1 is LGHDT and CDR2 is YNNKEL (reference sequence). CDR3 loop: CASSQDGVPQETQYF. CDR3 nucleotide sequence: TGTGCCAGCAGCCAAGACGGGGTACCACAAGAGACCCAGTACTTC.

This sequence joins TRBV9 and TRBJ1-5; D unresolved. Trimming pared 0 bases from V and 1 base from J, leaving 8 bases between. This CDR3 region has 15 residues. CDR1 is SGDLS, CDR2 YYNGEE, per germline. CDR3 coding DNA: TGTGCCAGCAGCGTAGACAGTAGGAGCAATCAGCCCCAGCATTTT. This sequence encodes CASSVDSRSNQPQHF.

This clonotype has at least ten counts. CDR3 protein: CASSQMDGTYEQYF. The CDR3 region has the DNA TGCGCCAGCAGCCAGATGGACGGGACCTACGAGCAGTACTTC. The rearrangement uses TRBV4-1 and TRBJ2-7, with TRBD2 as a possible D gene (5 bases). This CDR3 has 14 amino acids. V lost 3 bases, J lost 2 bases, and 11 bases lay in between. Germline CDR1 reads MGHRA; CDR2 reads YSYEKL.

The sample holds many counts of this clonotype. In DNA, the CDR3 is TGTGCCAGCAGTTACGGAGGGCCTGTCTACGAGCAGTACTTC. This codes for CASSYGGPVYEQYF. This sequence joins TRBV6-2 or TRBV6-3 and TRBJ2-7; the D gene is possibly TRBD2 (6 bases). Germline loops: CDR1 MNHEY, CDR2 SVGEGT. This CDR3 is built from 14 residues. The V end lost 2 bases, the J end lost 3 bases, and 11 bases lay between the germline ends.

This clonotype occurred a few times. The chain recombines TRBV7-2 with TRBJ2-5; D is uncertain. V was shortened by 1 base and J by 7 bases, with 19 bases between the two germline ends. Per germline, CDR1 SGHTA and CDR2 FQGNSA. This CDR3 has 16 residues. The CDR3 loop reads CASSLESGRHGGTQYF. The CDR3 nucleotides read TGTGCCAGCAGCTTAGAATCCGGACGACACGGCGGGACCCAGTACTTC.

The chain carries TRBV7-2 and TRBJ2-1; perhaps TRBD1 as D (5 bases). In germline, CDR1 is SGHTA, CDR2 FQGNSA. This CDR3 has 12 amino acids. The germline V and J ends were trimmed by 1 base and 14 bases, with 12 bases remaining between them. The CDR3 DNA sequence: TGTGCCAGCAGCTTAGAGGGGCCAGGGAAGTTCTTC. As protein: CASSLEGPGKFF. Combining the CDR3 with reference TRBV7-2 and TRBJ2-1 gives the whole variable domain GAGVSQSPSNKVTEKGKDVELRCDPISGHTALYWYRQSLGQGLEFLIYFQGNSAPDKSGLPSDRFSAERTGGSVSTLTIQRTQQEDSAVYLCASSLEGPGKFFGPGTRLTVL.

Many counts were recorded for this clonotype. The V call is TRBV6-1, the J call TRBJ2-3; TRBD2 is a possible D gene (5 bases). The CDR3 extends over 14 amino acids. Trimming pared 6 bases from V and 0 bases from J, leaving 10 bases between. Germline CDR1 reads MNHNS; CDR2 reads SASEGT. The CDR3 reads CASSPWESTDTQYF. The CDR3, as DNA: TGTGCCAGCAGCCCCTGGGAGAGCACAGATACGCAGTATTTT.

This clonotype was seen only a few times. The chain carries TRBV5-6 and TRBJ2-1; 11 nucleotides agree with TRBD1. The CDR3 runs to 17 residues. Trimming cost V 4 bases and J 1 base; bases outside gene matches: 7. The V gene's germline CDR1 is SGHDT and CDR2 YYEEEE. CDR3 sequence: CASSPDRGQVSYNEQFF. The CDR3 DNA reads TGTGCCAGCAGCCCGGACAGGGGGCAGGTATCCTACAATGAGCAGTTCTTC.

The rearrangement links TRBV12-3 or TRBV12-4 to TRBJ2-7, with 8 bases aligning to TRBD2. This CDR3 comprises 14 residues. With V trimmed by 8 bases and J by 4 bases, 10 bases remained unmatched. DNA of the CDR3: TGTGCCAGCGGCTCAGAGCGGGAGTCATACGAGCAGTACTTC. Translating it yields CASGSERESYEQYF.

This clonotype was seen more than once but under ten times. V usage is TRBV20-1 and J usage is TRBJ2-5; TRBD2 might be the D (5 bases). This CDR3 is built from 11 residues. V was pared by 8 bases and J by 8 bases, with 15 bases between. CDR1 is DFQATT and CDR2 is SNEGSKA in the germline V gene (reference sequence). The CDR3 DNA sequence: TGCAGTAGCGGCGGCCGGGATACCCAGTACTTC. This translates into CSSGGRDTQYF.